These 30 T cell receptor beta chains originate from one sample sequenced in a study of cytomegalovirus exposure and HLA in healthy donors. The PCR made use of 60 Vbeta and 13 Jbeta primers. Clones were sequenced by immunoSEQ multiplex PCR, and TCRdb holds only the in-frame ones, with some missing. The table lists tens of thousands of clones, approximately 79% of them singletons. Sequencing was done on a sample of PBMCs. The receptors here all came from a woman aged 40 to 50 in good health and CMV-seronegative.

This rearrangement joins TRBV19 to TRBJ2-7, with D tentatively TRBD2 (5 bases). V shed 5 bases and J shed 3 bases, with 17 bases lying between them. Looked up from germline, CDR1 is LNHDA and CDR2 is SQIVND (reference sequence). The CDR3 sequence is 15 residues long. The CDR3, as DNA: TGTGCCAGTAGTCCGCAACAGACCGGAGGCTACGAGCAGTACTTC. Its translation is CASSPQQTGGYEQYF.

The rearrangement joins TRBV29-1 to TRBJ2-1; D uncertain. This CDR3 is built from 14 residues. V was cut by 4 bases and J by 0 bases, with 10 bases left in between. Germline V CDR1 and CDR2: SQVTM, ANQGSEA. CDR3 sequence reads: CSVVYQSSYNEQFF. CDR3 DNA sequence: TGCAGCGTTGTCTACCAAAGCTCCTACAATGAGCAGTTCTTC.

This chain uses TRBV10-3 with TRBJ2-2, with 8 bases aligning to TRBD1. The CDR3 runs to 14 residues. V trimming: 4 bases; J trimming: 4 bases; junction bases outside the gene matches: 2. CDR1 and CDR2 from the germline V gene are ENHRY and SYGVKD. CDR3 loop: CAISATGGTGELFF. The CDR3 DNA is TGTGCCATCAGTGCTACAGGGGGCACCGGGGAGCTGTTTTTT.

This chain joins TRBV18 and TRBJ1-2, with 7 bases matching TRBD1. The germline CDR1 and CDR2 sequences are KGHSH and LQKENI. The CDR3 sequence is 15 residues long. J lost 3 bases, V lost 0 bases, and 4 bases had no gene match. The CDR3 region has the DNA TGTGCCAGCTCACCACCGGGACAGAGAGACTATGGCTACACCTTC. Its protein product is CASSPPGQRDYGYTF.

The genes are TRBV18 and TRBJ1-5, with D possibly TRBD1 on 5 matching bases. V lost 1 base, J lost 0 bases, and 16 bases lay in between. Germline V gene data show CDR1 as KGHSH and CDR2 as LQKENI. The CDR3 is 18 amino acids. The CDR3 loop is CASSPRLSGGNSNQPQHF. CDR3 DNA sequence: TGTGCCAGCTCACCACGGCTTTCCGGGGGAAATAGCAATCAGCCCCAGCATTTT.

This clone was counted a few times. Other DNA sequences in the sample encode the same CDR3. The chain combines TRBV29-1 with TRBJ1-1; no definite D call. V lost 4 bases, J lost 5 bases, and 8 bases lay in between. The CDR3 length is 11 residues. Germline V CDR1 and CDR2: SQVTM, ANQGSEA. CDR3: CSVVRGTEAFF. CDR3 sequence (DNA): TGCAGCGTTGTTCGCGGGACTGAAGCTTTCTTT.

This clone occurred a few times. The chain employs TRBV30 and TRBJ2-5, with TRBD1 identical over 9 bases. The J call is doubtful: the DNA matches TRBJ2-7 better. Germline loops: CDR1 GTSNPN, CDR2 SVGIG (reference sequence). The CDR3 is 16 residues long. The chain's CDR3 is CAWSAKGQGLIDEQYF. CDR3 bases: TGTGCCTGGAGTGCAAAGGGACAGGGCTTAATTGACGAGCAGTACTTC.

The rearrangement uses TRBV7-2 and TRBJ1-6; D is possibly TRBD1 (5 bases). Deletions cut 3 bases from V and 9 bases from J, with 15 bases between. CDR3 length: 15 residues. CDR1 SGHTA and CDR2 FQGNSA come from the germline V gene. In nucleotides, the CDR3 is TGTGCCAGCAGCTTCGGGGGTGGAGTAAGTTCACCCCTCCACTTT. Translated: CASSFGGGVSSPLHF.

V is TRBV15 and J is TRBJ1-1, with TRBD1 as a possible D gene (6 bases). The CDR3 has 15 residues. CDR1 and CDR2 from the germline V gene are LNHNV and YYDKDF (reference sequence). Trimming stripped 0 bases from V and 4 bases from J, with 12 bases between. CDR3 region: CATSRDRGGGTEAFF. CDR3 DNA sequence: TGTGCCACCAGCAGAGATAGGGGGGGAGGCACTGAAGCTTTCTTT.

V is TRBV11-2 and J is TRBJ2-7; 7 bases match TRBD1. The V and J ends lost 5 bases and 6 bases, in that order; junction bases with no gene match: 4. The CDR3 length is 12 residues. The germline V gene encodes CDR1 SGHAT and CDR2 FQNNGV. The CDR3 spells CASSLNRGEQYF. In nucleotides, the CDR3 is TGTGCCAGCAGCCTCAACAGGGGCGAGCAGTACTTC.

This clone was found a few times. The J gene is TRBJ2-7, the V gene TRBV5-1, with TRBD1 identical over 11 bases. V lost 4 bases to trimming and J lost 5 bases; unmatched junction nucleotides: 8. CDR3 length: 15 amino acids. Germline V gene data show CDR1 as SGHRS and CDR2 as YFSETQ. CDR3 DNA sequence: TGCGCCAGCAGCCCGGGGACAGGGGGTGCGGACGAGCAGTACTTC. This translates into CASSPGTGGADEQYF.

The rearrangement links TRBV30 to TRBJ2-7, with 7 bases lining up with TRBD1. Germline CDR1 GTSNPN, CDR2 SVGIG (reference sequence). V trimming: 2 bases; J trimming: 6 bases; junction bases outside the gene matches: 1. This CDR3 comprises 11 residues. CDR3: CAWSNRGEQYF. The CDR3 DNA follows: TGTGCCTGGAGTAACAGGGGCGAGCAGTACTTC.

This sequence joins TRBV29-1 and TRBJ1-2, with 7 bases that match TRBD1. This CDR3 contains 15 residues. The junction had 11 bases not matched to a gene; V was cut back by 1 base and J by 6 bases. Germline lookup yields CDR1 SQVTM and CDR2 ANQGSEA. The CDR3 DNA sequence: TGCAGCGTTGAAGGAGCGACAGGGATGTTTAATGGCTACACCTTC. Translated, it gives CSVEGATGMFNGYTF.

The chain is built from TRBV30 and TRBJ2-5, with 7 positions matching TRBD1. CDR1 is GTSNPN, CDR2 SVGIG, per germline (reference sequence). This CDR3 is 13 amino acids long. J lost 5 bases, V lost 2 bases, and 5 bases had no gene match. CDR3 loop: CAWSLQGKETQYF. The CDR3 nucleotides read TGTGCCTGGAGTCTACAGGGGAAGGAGACCCAGTACTTC.

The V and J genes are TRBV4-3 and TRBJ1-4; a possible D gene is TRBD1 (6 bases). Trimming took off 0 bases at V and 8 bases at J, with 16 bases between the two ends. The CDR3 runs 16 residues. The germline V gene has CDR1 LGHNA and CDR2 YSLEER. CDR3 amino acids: CASSQENAGAWEKLFF. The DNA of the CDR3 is TGCGCCAGCAGCCAAGAGAATGCGGGGGCGTGGGAAAAACTGTTTTTT.

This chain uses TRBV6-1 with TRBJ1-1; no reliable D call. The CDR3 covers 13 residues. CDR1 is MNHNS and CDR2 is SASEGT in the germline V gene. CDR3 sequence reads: CASREGLDTEAFF. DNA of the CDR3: TGTGCAAGTAGGGAGGGTCTGGACACTGAAGCTTTCTTT.

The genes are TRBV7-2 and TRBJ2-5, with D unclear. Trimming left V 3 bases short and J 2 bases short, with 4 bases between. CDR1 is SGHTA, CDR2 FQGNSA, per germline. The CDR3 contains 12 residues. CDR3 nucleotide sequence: TGTGCCAGCAGCTTTTATCAAGAGACCCAGTACTTC. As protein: CASSFYQETQYF.

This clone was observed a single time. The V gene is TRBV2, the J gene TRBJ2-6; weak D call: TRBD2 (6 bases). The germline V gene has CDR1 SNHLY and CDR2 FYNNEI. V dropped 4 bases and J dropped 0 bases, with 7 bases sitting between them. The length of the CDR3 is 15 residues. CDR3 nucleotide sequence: TGTGCCAGCAGTGTGGGGGGCTCTGGGGCCAACGTCCTGACTTTC. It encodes CASSVGGSGANVLTF.

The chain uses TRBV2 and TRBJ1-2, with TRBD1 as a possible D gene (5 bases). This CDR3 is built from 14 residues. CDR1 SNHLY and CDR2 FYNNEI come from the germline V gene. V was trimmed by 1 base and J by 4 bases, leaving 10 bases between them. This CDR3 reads CASSEGSRAYGYTF. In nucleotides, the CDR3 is TGTGCCAGCAGTGAAGGGAGCAGGGCCTATGGCTACACCTTC.

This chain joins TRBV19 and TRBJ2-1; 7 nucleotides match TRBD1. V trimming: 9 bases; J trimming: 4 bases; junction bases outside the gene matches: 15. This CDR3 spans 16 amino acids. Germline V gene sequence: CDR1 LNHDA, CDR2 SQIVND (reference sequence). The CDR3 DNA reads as TGTGCCAGCAAAAAAACCGGGACAGCTCGATACAATGAGCAGTTCTTC. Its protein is CASKKTGTARYNEQFF.

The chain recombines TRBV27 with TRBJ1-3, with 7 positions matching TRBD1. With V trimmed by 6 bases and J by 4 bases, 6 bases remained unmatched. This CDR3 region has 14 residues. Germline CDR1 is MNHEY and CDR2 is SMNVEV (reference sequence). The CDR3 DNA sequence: TGTGCCAGCAGCTTAGGGACAGCAGGAAACACCATATATTTT. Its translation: CASSLGTAGNTIYF.

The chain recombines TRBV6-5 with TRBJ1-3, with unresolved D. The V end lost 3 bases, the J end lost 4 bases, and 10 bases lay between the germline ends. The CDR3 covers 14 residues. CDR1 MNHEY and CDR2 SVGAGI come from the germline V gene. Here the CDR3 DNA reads TGTGCCAGCAGTTATCGAGGGTCCGGAAACACCATATATTTT. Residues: CASSYRGSGNTIYF.

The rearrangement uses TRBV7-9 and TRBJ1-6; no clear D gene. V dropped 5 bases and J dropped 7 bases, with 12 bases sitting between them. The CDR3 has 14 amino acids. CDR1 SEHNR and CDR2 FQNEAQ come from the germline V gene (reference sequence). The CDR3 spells CASSRTTSNSPLHF. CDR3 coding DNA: TGTGCCAGCAGCCGAACTACATCAAATTCACCCCTCCACTTT.

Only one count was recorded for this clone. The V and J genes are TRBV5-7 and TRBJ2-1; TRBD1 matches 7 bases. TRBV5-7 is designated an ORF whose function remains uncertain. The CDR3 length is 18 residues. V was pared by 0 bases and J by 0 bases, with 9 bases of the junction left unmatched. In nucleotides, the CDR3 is TGTGCCAGCAGCTTGGGGTCGGGCGACAGGGTCTCCTACAATGAGCAGTTCTTC. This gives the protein CASSLGSGDRVSYNEQFF.

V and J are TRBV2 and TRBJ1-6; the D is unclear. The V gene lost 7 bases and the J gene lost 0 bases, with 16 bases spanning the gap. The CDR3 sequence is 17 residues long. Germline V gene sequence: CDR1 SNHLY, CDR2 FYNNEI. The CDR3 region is CASKSGRKSSYNSPLHF. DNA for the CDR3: TGTGCCAGCAAGAGCGGCCGAAAGAGCTCCTATAATTCACCCCTCCACTTT. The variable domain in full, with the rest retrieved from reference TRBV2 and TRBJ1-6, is EPEVTQTPSHQVTQMGQEVILRCVPISNHLYFYWYRQILGQKVEFLVSFYNNEISEKSEIFDDQFSVERPDGSNFTLKIRSTKLEDSAMYFCASKSGRKSSYNSPLHFGNGTRLTVT.

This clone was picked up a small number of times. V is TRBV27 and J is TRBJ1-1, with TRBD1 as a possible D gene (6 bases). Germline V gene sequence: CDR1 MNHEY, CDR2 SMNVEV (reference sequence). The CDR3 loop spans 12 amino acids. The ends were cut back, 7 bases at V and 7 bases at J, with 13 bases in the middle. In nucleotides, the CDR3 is TGTGCCAGCATGGGGGCGTCAGGTGAAGCTTTCTTT. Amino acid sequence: CASMGASGEAFF.

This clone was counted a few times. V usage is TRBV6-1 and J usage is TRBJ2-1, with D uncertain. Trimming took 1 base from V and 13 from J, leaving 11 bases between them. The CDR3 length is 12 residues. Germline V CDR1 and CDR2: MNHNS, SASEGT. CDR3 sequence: CASSEVGVYQFF. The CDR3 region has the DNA TGTGCCAGCAGTGAAGTTGGAGTATATCAGTTCTTC.

The CDR3 loop is CASSLARVNTGELFF. Here the CDR3 DNA reads TGTGCCAGCAGCTTAGCGCGTGTGAACACCGGGGAGCTGTTTTTT. This chain connects TRBV7-9 to TRBJ2-2, with unresolved D. Per the germline V gene, CDR1 is SEHNR and CDR2 is FQNEAQ (reference sequence). The CDR3 length is 15 residues. V gave up 0 bases and J gave up 1 base, with 6 bases separating them.

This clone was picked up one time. CDR3 loop: CASSQELPRGNTIYF. In nucleotides, the CDR3 is TGTGCCAGCAGCCAAGAACTTCCGCGAGGAAACACCATATATTTT. The rearrangement joins TRBV4-2 to TRBJ1-3; D is uncertain. CDR3 size: 15 residues. CDR1 is LGHNA, CDR2 YNFKEQ, per germline. Deletions cut 0 bases from V and 4 bases from J, with 10 bases between.

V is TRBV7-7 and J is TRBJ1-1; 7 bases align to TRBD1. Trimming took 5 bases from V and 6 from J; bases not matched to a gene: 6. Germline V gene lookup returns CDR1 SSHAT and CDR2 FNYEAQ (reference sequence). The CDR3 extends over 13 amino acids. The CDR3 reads CASSQGVNPEAFF. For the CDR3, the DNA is TGTGCCAGCAGCCAGGGGGTCAACCCTGAAGCTTTCTTT.